These 32 T cell receptor beta chains originate from one sample sequenced in a study of T-cell reconstitution after alpha-beta-depleted transplantation in children. The TCRbeta library incorporated unique molecular identifiers. Via MiXCR, TCRdb re-called the PCR reads, giving one row per CDR3 protein. Here the sample spans about 980,000 distinct CDR3 sequences, around 30% being singletons. The starting material was PBMCs, mostly from graft donor cells, obtained 360 days after TCRalphabeta/CD19-depleted stem cell transplant. These receptor sequences come from a boy less than two years old who had a stem cell transplant for SCID, so the T cells may come from the graft donor.

This clonotype has at least ten counts. This chain connects TRBV28 to TRBJ2-3, with TRBD2 matching 9 bases. Trimming cost V 8 bases and J 1 base; bases outside gene matches: 1. CDR1 is MDHEN, CDR2 SYDVKM, per germline. The CDR3 sequence is 13 residues long. The CDR3 bases are TGTGCCAGCGAGCGGGGGGGCACAGATACGCAGTATTTT. It translates to CASERGGTDTQYF.

The rearrangement uses TRBV4-3 and TRBJ1-6, with TRBD1 as a possible D gene (6 bases). The CDR3 runs 14 residues. V gave up 0 bases and J gave up 14 bases, with 14 bases separating them. Per germline, CDR1 LGHNA and CDR2 YSLEER. CDR3 nucleotide sequence: TGCGCCAGCAGCCAAGAGAGGGGGGCGCGCACCCTCCACTTT. Protein product: CASSQERGARTLHF.

The sample holds many counts of this clonotype. This chain connects TRBV3-1 to TRBJ2-7; 7 nucleotides agree with TRBD2. Germline CDR1 and CDR2: LGHDT and YNNKEL (reference sequence). This CDR3 has 12 residues. Germline trimming cut 4 bases from V and 3 bases from J; bases unmatched to any gene: 0. Here the CDR3 reads CASSRGGYEQYF. The CDR3 DNA follows: TGTGCCAGCAGCCGGGGGGGCTACGAGCAGTACTTC.

This clonotype has more than one count but fewer than ten. The V call is TRBV5-1, the J call TRBJ2-6; D not certain. The CDR3 runs 15 residues. Trimming removed 0 bases from V and 0 bases from J, with 4 bases in between. CDR1 is SGHRS, CDR2 YFSETQ, per germline. DNA for the CDR3: TGCGCCAGCAGCTTGGCTAGCTCTGGGGCCAACGTCCTGACTTTC. Encoded protein: CASSLASSGANVLTF.

This clonotype was seen at least ten times. V usage is TRBV5-1 and J usage is TRBJ2-1, with D unresolved. Germline values: CDR1 SGHRS, CDR2 YFSETQ. Trimming cost V 4 bases and J 10 bases, with 21 bases left between them. The CDR3 is 15 amino acids. The CDR3 protein is CASSPQPGSREEQFF. The DNA for the CDR3 is TGCGCCAGCAGCCCTCAGCCCGGGTCTCGAGAAGAGCAGTTCTTC.

V is TRBV20-1 and J is TRBJ1-1, with TRBD1 matching over 7 bases. The CDR3 length is 16 residues. The germline CDR1 and CDR2 sequences are DFQATT and SNEGSKA (reference sequence). V lost 1 base and J lost 1; bases outside the gene matches: 9. As DNA, the CDR3 is TGCAGTGCTAGAGGAATGGAGGGGGCTCCGAACACTGAAGCTTTCTTT. It specifies CSARGMEGAPNTEAFF.

This rearrangement joins TRBV7-9 to TRBJ1-2; the D is unclear. CDR3 length: 12 amino acids. Trimming shortened V by 3 bases and J by 7 bases, and 9 bases separated the two germline ends. From germline, CDR1 is SEHNR and CDR2 FQNEAQ (reference sequence). The CDR3 loop is CASSFSSGGYTF. DNA of the CDR3: TGTGCCAGCAGCTTCTCTTCGGGTGGCTACACCTTC.

V gene TRBV9 combines with J gene TRBJ2-1; D may be TRBD2 (5 bases). V was pared by 2 bases and J by 8 bases, with 14 bases between. The CDR3 extends over 14 amino acids. Germline CDR1 and CDR2: SGDLS and YYNGEE. CDR3 bases: TGTGCCAGCAGCGTCCGCGGGTCATACGATGAGCAGTTCTTC. It yields the protein CASSVRGSYDEQFF.

A few counts support this clonotype. The chain has TRBV5-5 and TRBJ1-6; D is unresolved. The V gene lost 0 bases and the J gene lost 5 bases, with 3 bases spanning the gap. CDR1 and CDR2 from the germline V gene are SGHKS and YYEKEE (reference sequence). The CDR3 sequence is 13 residues long. In DNA, the CDR3 is TGTGCCAGCAGCTTGGGGAATAATTCACCCCTCCACTTT. Amino acid sequence: CASSLGNNSPLHF.

The chain recombines TRBV6-1 with TRBJ2-2; D gene unclear. The CDR3 contains 13 residues. CDR1 is MNHNS and CDR2 is SASEGT in the germline V gene. V was clipped by 7 bases and J by 6 bases, with 12 bases between them. The CDR3 bases are TGTGCCAGCACCAGACCCCCTGCCGGGGAGCTGTTTTTT. Encoded protein: CASTRPPAGELFF.

This clonotype was counted between two and nine times. V is TRBV12-3 or TRBV12-4 and J is TRBJ2-1, with D unresolved. The V end was cut by 0 bases, the J end by 3 bases, with 12 bases between. This CDR3 region has 16 residues. CDR3 DNA: TGTGCCAGCAGTTTAGCGCGCACCACCCTCTACAATGAGCAGTTCTTC. This encodes CASSLARTTLYNEQFF.

The V gene is TRBV12-3 or TRBV12-4, the J gene TRBJ2-7, with 10 nucleotides matching TRBD2. The CDR3 has 15 amino acids. V lost 0 bases to trimming and J lost 6 bases; unmatched junction nucleotides: 5. Here the CDR3 reads CASSLAVAGGPEQYF. For the CDR3, the DNA is TGTGCCAGCAGTTTAGCCGTAGCGGGGGGCCCCGAGCAGTACTTC.

This chain connects TRBV6-5 to TRBJ2-3, with 8 bases aligning to TRBD2. Trimming cost V 0 bases and J 1 base; bases outside gene matches: 3. CDR3 size: 16 residues. Germline-derived CDR1 and CDR2 are MNHEY and SVGAGI. CDR3 region: CASSYSLRGGTDTQYF. The CDR3 nucleotides are TGTGCCAGCAGTTACTCCCTGCGGGGGGGCACAGATACGCAGTATTTT.

The sample holds a few counts of this clonotype. V is TRBV9 and J is TRBJ1-2; tentative D call: TRBD1 (5 bases). The V end lost 6 bases, the J end lost 4 bases, and 16 bases lay between the germline ends. This CDR3 contains 14 residues. The germline V gene has CDR1 SGDLS and CDR2 YYNGEE. CDR3 sequence (DNA): TGTGCCAGCAACCGGGATCCCGGGGGCTATGGCTACACCTTC. This codes for CASNRDPGGYGYTF. Combining the CDR3 with reference TRBV9 and TRBJ1-2 gives the whole variable domain DSGVTQTPKHLITATGQRVTLRCSPRSGDLSVYWYQQSLDQGLQFLIQYYNGEERAKGNILERFSAQQFPDLHSELNLSSLELGDSALYFCASNRDPGGYGYTFGSGTRLTVV.

The gene calls are TRBV27 and TRBJ2-5, with TRBD2 matching over 9 bases. Germline V gene lookup returns CDR1 MNHEY and CDR2 SMNVEV (reference sequence). The V and J ends lost 3 bases and 1 base, in that order; junction bases with no gene match: 6. The CDR3 runs 16 residues. CDR3 region: CASSLEAGGAQETQYF. The CDR3 DNA reads as TGTGCCAGCAGTTTGGAAGCGGGGGGAGCCCAAGAGACCCAGTACTTC.

This clonotype was detected a few times. The chain has TRBV4-3 and TRBJ2-1; 8 positions match TRBD2. Germline V gene lookup returns CDR1 LGHNA and CDR2 YSLEER. Germline trimming cut 4 bases from V and 4 bases from J; bases unmatched to any gene: 12. The CDR3 extends over 17 amino acids. The CDR3 protein is CASSPILGTSTYNEQFF. CDR3 nucleotide sequence: TGCGCCAGCAGCCCGATTCTGGGGACTAGTACTTACAATGAGCAGTTCTTC.

The chain employs TRBV18 and TRBJ2-1; 7 nucleotides align to TRBD2. CDR1 is KGHSH and CDR2 is LQKENI in the germline V gene. Trimming at V came to 5 bases and at J to 9 bases, leaving 7 bases not matched to a gene. The CDR3 is made up of 13 amino acids. The CDR3 protein is CASSSRGDGEQFF. CDR3 bases: TGTGCCAGCTCATCACGGGGGGACGGTGAGCAGTTCTTC.

This clonotype was found a few times. The rearrangement uses TRBV15 and TRBJ2-6; 7 nucleotides line up with TRBD1. V lost 0 bases and J lost 2; bases outside the gene matches: 1. The CDR3 runs to 16 residues. Per the germline V gene, CDR1 is LNHNV and CDR2 is YYDKDF (reference sequence). CDR3 nucleotide sequence: TGTGCCACCAGCAGAGAACAGGGGCCTGGGGCCAACGTCCTGACTTTC. It encodes CATSREQGPGANVLTF.

This chain connects TRBV5-5 to TRBJ2-3, with 8 bases aligning to TRBD2. This CDR3 region has 16 residues. Germline V CDR1 and CDR2: SGHKS, YYEKEE (reference sequence). The V segment lost 0 bases and the J segment 6 bases; nucleotides outside the gene matches: 9. The CDR3 nucleotides are TGTGCCAGCAGCTTGGTAGGGTATGGGACTAGTGATACGCAGTATTTT. Its translation is CASSLVGYGTSDTQYF.

The J gene is TRBJ2-5, the V gene TRBV15; no firm D call. Trimming shortened V by 0 bases and J by 1 base, and 9 bases separated the two germline ends. Germline CDR1 is LNHNV and CDR2 is YYDKDF (reference sequence). This CDR3 has 15 residues. CDR3 nucleotide sequence: TGTGCCACCAGCAGAGAGGGGTTGTCCCAAGAGACCCAGTACTTC. It encodes CATSREGLSQETQYF.

The V and J genes are TRBV3-1 and TRBJ2-7; the match to TRBD2 covers 10 bases. CDR3 length equals 16 residues. V shed 2 bases and J 4 bases; nucleotides not matched to a gene: 8. Germline CDR1 is LGHDT and CDR2 is YNNKEL (reference sequence). Here the CDR3 reads CASSQWPSGGRYEQYF. The CDR3 DNA is TGTGCCAGCAGCCAATGGCCTAGCGGGGGACGATACGAGCAGTACTTC.

This clonotype showed up many times. The V gene is TRBV7-8, the J gene TRBJ2-3, with 8 positions matching TRBD1. J was trimmed by 4 bases and V by 5 bases; bases with no gene match: 17. CDR1 SGHVS and CDR2 FQNEAQ come from the germline V gene. The CDR3 runs to 18 residues. Here the CDR3 reads CASSRPPGTGRLSDTQYF. CDR3 DNA sequence: TGTGCCAGCAGCCGTCCTCCCGGGACAGGACGGTTATCAGATACGCAGTATTTT.

This clonotype appeared a few times. The chain employs TRBV6-1 and TRBJ2-2; perhaps TRBD2 as D (6 bases). The CDR3 length is 16 residues. The V and J ends lost 7 bases and 8 bases respectively, with 23 bases between them. Germline V gives CDR1 MNHNS, CDR2 SASEGT. CDR3 nucleotide sequence: TGTGCCAGCACCCCCCAGCGGGTAAAAGGGAAGGGGGAGCTGTTTTTT. Translation gives CASTPQRVKGKGELFF.

This clonotype was seen only a few times. The J gene is TRBJ1-1, the V gene TRBV12-3 or TRBV12-4; D gene unclear. This CDR3 contains 14 residues. V lost 3 bases and J 5 bases, leaving 13 bases between the germline ends. This CDR3 is CASSFGRARTEAFF. For the CDR3, the DNA is TGTGCCAGCAGTTTTGGGAGGGCGCGTACTGAAGCTTTCTTT.

In its sample, this clonotype was seen a few times. The genes are TRBV7-2 and TRBJ1-1; no clear D. This CDR3 is 15 amino acids long. The V and J ends lost 5 bases and 1 base respectively, with 14 bases between them. Looked up from germline, CDR1 is SGHTA and CDR2 is FQGNSA. The CDR3, as DNA: TGTGCCAGCAGCCCAAACCGGCTGGGGAACACTGAAGCTTTCTTT. Protein: CASSPNRLGNTEAFF.

DNA for the CDR3: TGTGCCAGCGGGACGGTCCCAATGGCGGGAGATACGCAGTATTTT. Its translation: CASGTVPMAGDTQYF. The chain is built from TRBV12-3 or TRBV12-4 and TRBJ2-3; D possibly matches TRBD1 or TRBD2 (5 bases each). CDR3 length equals 15 residues. Trimming took off 8 bases at V and 5 bases at J, with 20 bases between the two ends.

This chain uses TRBV20-1 with TRBJ2-3, with TRBD2 identical over 7 bases. Germline-derived CDR1 and CDR2 are DFQATT and SNEGSKA (reference sequence). This CDR3 region has 15 residues. Germline trimming cut 5 bases from V and 1 base from J; bases unmatched to any gene: 9. The CDR3 nucleotides are TGCAGTGCTTCTCCATTAGCGGGCGGCACAGATACGCAGTATTTT. Amino acid sequence: CSASPLAGGTDTQYF.

This clonotype was seen a handful of times. J is TRBJ2-1 and V is TRBV15; no reliable D call. Germline CDR1 reads LNHNV; CDR2 reads YYDKDF (reference sequence). The germline V and J ends were trimmed by 0 bases and 8 bases, with 8 bases remaining between them. This CDR3 region has 13 residues. The CDR3 bases are TGTGCCACCAGCAGAGATGGGCAGTATGAGCAGTTCTTC. It yields the protein CATSRDGQYEQFF.

The sample holds a few counts of this clonotype. The genes are TRBV11-2 and TRBJ2-5; tentatively, D is TRBD1 (6 bases). The germline V gene encodes CDR1 SGHAT and CDR2 FQNNGV. Trimming took 5 bases from V and 1 from J, leaving 14 bases between them. The CDR3 consists of 15 residues. The CDR3 bases are TGTGCCAGCAGCAGCTGGACAGCCCTCCAAGAGACCCAGTACTTC. It yields the protein CASSSWTALQETQYF.

CDR3 DNA: TGTGCCAGCAGCTTGGGATCCGTGAGGGGTGAAAAACTGTTTTTT. This codes for CASSLGSVRGEKLFF. The chain has TRBV7-2 and TRBJ1-4, with D perhaps TRBD1 (5 bases). Germline values: CDR1 SGHTA, CDR2 FQGNSA. The V and J ends lost 3 bases and 7 bases respectively, with 15 bases between them. The CDR3 runs 15 residues.

The rearrangement joins TRBV7-9 to TRBJ2-1, with D hard to call. V was clipped by 1 base and J by 10 bases, with 14 bases between them. The germline CDR1 and CDR2 sequences are SEHNR and FQNEAQ (reference sequence). This CDR3 region has 14 residues. In DNA form, the CDR3 reads TGTGCCAGCAGCTTAGGTCCCCTCTTCGGGGAGCAGTTCTTC. As protein: CASSLGPLFGEQFF.

The gene calls are TRBV25-1 and TRBJ1-2, with 7 nucleotides matching TRBD1. CDR3 length equals 15 residues. V shed 4 bases and J 1 base; nucleotides not matched to a gene: 6. Germline values: CDR1 MGHDK, CDR2 SYGVNS. CDR3 amino acids: CASSGATGINYGYTF. The CDR3 nucleotides read TGTGCCAGCAGTGGGGCGACAGGGATTAACTATGGCTACACCTTC.